The 21 T cell receptor beta chains in this list originate from one sample, sequenced in a study of Graves' ophthalmopathy and Graves' hyperthyroidism. Amplification from RNA transcripts yielded the TCR beta CDR3 regions. The first round was an RT-PCR with HTBI primers, and the second round was a multiplex PCR. TCRdb re-called the multiplex PCR reads through MiXCR, storing one row per CDR3 protein. This sample has approximately 210,000 distinct CDR3 sequences, with roughly 21% found just once. Sequenced input: peripheral blood. These receptors were obtained from a woman aged 45 to 65 with Graves' ophthalmopathy.

In this sample, this clonotype turned up many times. The chain combines TRBV5-1 with TRBJ1-6, with D tentatively TRBD1 (5 bases). Trimming cost V 3 bases and J 8 bases, with 9 bases left between them. The CDR3 has 13 amino acids. CDR1 and CDR2 (germline): SGHRS, YFSETQ. Here the CDR3 reads CASSWDVDSPLHF. The DNA for the CDR3 is TGCGCCAGCAGCTGGGACGTGGATTCACCCCTCCACTTT.

The table lists this clonotype with many counts. The gene calls are TRBV6-5 and TRBJ2-7, with 8 nucleotides matching TRBD1. This CDR3 contains 13 residues. Looked up from germline, CDR1 is MNHEY and CDR2 is SVGAGI. J lost 6 bases, V lost 2 bases, and 3 bases had no gene match. As DNA, the CDR3 is TGTGCCAGCAGTTACCAGGGGGCCCTCGAGCAGTACTTC. This codes for CASSYQGALEQYF.

This clonotype was seen many times. V gene TRBV29-1 combines with J gene TRBJ2-7; TRBD1 matches 9 bases. Germline lookup yields CDR1 SQVTM and CDR2 ANQGSEA. V shed 4 bases, J shed 4 bases, and the junction held 2 bases outside the gene matches. The CDR3 consists of 12 residues. The DNA of the CDR3 is TGCAGCGTTGTGGGACAGGGTTACGAGCAGTACTTC. The encoded protein is CSVVGQGYEQYF.

This clonotype came up many times. For the CDR3, the DNA is TGCGCCAGCAGCAACGGGAGACAGGGGGCTAGCGAGCAGTACTTC. It is translated as CASSNGRQGASEQYF. This chain connects TRBV10-1 to TRBJ2-7; 10 bases fit TRBD1. V lost 6 bases to trimming and J lost 6 bases; unmatched junction nucleotides: 11. The CDR3 contains 15 residues. The germline V gene has CDR1 WNHNN and CDR2 SYGVQD (reference sequence).

This clonotype was seen at least ten times. J is TRBJ1-5 and V is TRBV24-1; 7 nucleotides align to TRBD1. The ends lost 10 bases at V and 3 bases at J; junction bases unmatched: 14. Per germline, CDR1 KGHDR and CDR2 SFDVKD. This CDR3 is 16 amino acids long. As DNA, the CDR3 is TGTGCCACTACTACTTCCCCACAGGGGAACAATCAGCCCCAGCATTTT. It translates to CATTTSPQGNNQPQHF.

The rearrangement links TRBV11-1 to TRBJ2-7; D gene ambiguous. V was pared by 3 bases and J by 2 bases, with 8 bases between. The CDR3 loop spans 13 amino acids. Germline CDR1 reads SGHAT; CDR2 reads FQDESV (reference sequence). The CDR3 protein is CASSFLGAYEQYF. The CDR3 DNA reads TGTGCCAGCAGCTTTCTCGGAGCCTACGAGCAGTACTTC.

This chain links TRBV20-1 with TRBJ2-7; 9 bases align to TRBD2. Trimming took 5 bases from V and 3 from J; bases not matched to a gene: 8. Looked up from germline, CDR1 is DFQATT and CDR2 is SNEGSKA (reference sequence). The length of the CDR3 is 14 residues. The CDR3 sequence: CSAPIAGEGYEQYF. The CDR3 bases are TGCAGTGCTCCTATAGCGGGAGAGGGCTACGAGCAGTACTTC.

To note about this clonotype: The missing conserved phenylalanine or tryptophan at the end of this CDR3 makes a read error likely. In nucleotides, the CDR3 is TGCGCCAGCAGCCTGGACGGAATGAATCAGCCCCAGCATTCT. It encodes CASSLDGMNQPQHS. This chain links TRBV5-1 with TRBJ1-5; D ambiguous. The V end lost 4 bases, the J end lost 4 bases, and 12 bases lay between the germline ends. The length of the CDR3 is 14 residues. Germline values: CDR1 SGHRS, CDR2 YFSETQ.

This clonotype has a count of ten or more. In DNA, the CDR3 is TGCAGTGCTGTCGGGGATCTGGGGCAAGAGACCCAGTACTTC. Protein product: CSAVGDLGQETQYF. V is TRBV20-1 and J is TRBJ2-5, with a tentative D call TRBD2 (5 bases). Germline-derived CDR1 and CDR2 are DFQATT and SNEGSKA (reference sequence). Trimming pared 5 bases from V and 2 bases from J, leaving 15 bases between. The CDR3 has 14 residues.

Ten or more counts support this clonotype. The chain uses TRBV12-3 or TRBV12-4 and TRBJ1-5; D unresolved. Trimming removed 0 bases at V and 7 bases at J, with 13 bases between. The CDR3 runs 15 residues. In DNA form, the CDR3 reads TGTGCCAGCAGTTTAGCGTCCACCGCTCAGCAGCCCCAGCATTTT. Protein sequence: CASSLASTAQQPQHF.

This clonotype was seen ten or more times. The gene calls are TRBV30 and TRBJ2-5; D possibly matches TRBD1 or TRBD2 (5 bases each). Per germline, CDR1 GTSNPN and CDR2 SVGIG (reference sequence). V shed 2 bases and J shed 6 bases, with 10 bases lying between them. The CDR3 spans 12 residues. The CDR3 protein is CAWSPGTKTQYF. The CDR3 bases are TGTGCCTGGAGTCCAGGGACCAAGACCCAGTACTTC.

The CDR3 here is CASLPGHRQGYTF. The DNA of the CDR3 is TGTGCCAGCCTTCCGGGACATCGTCAAGGCTACACCTTC. V is TRBV6-1 and J is TRBJ1-2, with TRBD1 as a possible D gene (6 bases). The CDR3 is 13 amino acids. CDR1 is MNHNS and CDR2 is SASEGT in the germline V gene. Trimming took off 8 bases at V and 8 bases at J, with 18 bases between the two ends.

This clonotype was observed many times. The V gene is TRBV6-5, the J gene TRBJ2-2; D might be TRBD1 (5 bases). V shed 0 bases and J shed 6 bases, with 14 bases lying between them. The germline V gene encodes CDR1 MNHEY and CDR2 SVGAGI. The CDR3 is 16 residues long. The CDR3 coding sequence is TGTGCCAGCAGTTACTCGGGGCACGGAAAGGCCGGGGAGCTGTTTTTT. As protein: CASSYSGHGKAGELFF.

This rearrangement joins TRBV7-9 to TRBJ2-7; perhaps TRBD2 as D (6 bases). CDR3 length: 15 amino acids. Deletions cut 2 bases from V and 7 bases from J, with 18 bases between. CDR1 is SEHNR, CDR2 FQNEAQ, per germline (reference sequence). The CDR3 DNA is TGTGCCAGCAGCTTAAGAGGGAGGTCGGGCGGGGAGCAGTACTTC. It is translated as CASSLRGRSGGEQYF.

This clonotype has at least ten counts. The chain is built from TRBV20-1 and TRBJ2-7; tentatively, D is TRBD1 (6 bases). Germline-derived CDR1 and CDR2 are DFQATT and SNEGSKA (reference sequence). The CDR3 sequence is 13 residues long. The V end was cut by 4 bases, the J end by 3 bases, with 13 bases between. The CDR3 nucleotides are TGCAGTGCTAAGTGGACAGCGCGCTACGAGCAGTACTTC. This encodes CSAKWTARYEQYF.

CDR3 residues: CASSQEGGPHYGYTF. DNA for the CDR3: TGTGCCAGCAGCCAAGAGGGAGGGCCACACTATGGCTACACCTTC. This sequence joins TRBV4-2 and TRBJ1-2, with D unclear. Germline CDR1 and CDR2: LGHNA and YNFKEQ. Trimming removed 0 bases from V and 3 bases from J, with 11 bases in between. The CDR3 has 15 residues.

This clonotype has ten or more counts. V is TRBV6-1 and J is TRBJ1-5, with no clear D. V lost 1 base and J 5 bases, leaving 9 bases between the germline ends. The CDR3 is made up of 14 amino acids. The germline gives CDR1 MNHNS, CDR2 SASEGT. The CDR3 here is CASSEGASHQPQHF. In DNA form, the CDR3 reads TGTGCCAGCAGTGAAGGGGCCTCCCATCAGCCCCAGCATTTT.

This clonotype was counted many times. The chain combines TRBV20-1 with TRBJ2-5, with a possible D match to TRBD1 (6 bases). Germline CDR1 reads DFQATT; CDR2 reads SNEGSKA (reference sequence). V lost 5 bases and J 1 base, leaving 26 bases between the germline ends. The CDR3 is 18 amino acids. The CDR3 region is CSAALPLSYQTGQETQYF. In DNA form, the CDR3 reads TGCAGTGCTGCTCTCCCCCTCTCCTACCAGACAGGCCAAGAGACCCAGTACTTC.

There are many counts of this clonotype. The chain couples TRBV7-2 to TRBJ1-1; weak D call: TRBD1 (6 bases). The CDR3 spans 14 residues. Germline CDR1 and CDR2: SGHTA and FQGNSA. Between the trimmed V and J ends, which lost 8 bases and 4 bases, there was a span of 17 bases. The CDR3, as DNA: TGTGCCAGCTTTCACAGGGACCTCGGCACTGAAGCTTTCTTT. Its protein product is CASFHRDLGTEAFF.

Ten or more counts support this clonotype. V usage is TRBV20-1 and J usage is TRBJ1-6; a weak D match, TRBD1 (5 bases). The germline V gene has CDR1 DFQATT and CDR2 SNEGSKA (reference sequence). CDR3 length: 14 amino acids. Trimming cost V 3 bases and J 5 bases, with 11 bases left between them. Here the CDR3 DNA reads TGCAGTGCTAGTTCTCCAGGGAATAATTCACCCCTCCACTTT. This gives the protein CSASSPGNNSPLHF.

This clonotype was counted ten times or more. The rearrangement uses TRBV2 and TRBJ2-7, with D hard to call. This CDR3 is built from 13 residues. Germline CDR1 is SNHLY and CDR2 is FYNNEI. Trimming pared 4 bases from V and 5 bases from J, leaving 12 bases between. CDR3 sequence: CASSGTLWNEQYF. CDR3 DNA sequence: TGTGCCAGCAGTGGGACCCTTTGGAACGAGCAGTACTTC.